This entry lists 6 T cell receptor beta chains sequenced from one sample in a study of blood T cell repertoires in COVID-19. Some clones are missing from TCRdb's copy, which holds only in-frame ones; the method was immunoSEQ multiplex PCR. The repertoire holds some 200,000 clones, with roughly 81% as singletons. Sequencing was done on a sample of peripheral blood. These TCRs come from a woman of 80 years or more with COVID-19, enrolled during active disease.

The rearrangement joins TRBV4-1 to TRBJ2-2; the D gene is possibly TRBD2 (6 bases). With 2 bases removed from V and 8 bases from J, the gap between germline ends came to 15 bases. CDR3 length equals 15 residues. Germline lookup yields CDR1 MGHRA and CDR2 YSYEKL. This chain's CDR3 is CASSQSGAGRGELFF. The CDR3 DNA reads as TGCGCCAGCAGCCAATCCGGAGCGGGCCGGGGGGAGCTGTTTTTT.

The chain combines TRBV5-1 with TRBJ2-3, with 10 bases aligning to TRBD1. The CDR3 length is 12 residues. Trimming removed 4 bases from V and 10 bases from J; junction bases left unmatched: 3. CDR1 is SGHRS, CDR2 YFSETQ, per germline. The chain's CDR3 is CASSVGQGPQYF. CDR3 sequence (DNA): TGCGCCAGCAGCGTGGGACAGGGGCCGCAGTATTTT.

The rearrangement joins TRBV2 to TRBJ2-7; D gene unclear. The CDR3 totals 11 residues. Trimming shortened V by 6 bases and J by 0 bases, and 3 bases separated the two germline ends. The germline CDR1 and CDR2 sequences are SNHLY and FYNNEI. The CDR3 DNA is TGTGCCAGCAGCCTCTCCTACGAGCAGTACTTC. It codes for CASSLSYEQYF.

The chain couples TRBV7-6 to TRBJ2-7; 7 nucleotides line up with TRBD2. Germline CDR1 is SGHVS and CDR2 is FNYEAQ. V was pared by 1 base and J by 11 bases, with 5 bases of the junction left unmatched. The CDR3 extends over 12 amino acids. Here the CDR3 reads CASSLGGTTKYF. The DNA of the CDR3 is TGTGCCAGCAGCTTAGGGGGGACTACCAAGTACTTC. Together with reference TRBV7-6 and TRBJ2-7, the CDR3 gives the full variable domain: GAGVSQSPRYKVTKRGQDVALRCDPISGHVSLYWYRQALGQGPEFLTYFNYEAQQDKSGLPNDRFSAERPEGSISTLTIQRTEQRDSAMYRCASSLGGTTKYFGPGTRLTVT.

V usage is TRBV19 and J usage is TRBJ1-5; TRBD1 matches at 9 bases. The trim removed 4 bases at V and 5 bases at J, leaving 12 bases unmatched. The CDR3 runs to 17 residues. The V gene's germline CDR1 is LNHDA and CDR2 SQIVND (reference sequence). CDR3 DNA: TGTGCCAGTAGTACCCAGGACAGGGGCGTTGGCTATCAGCCCCAGCATTTT. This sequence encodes CASSTQDRGVGYQPQHF. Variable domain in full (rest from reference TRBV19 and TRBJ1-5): DGGITQSPKYLFRKEGQNVTLSCEQNLNHDAMYWYRQDPGQGLRLIYYSQIVNDFQKGDIAEGYSVSREKKESFPLTVTSAQKNPTAFYLCASSTQDRGVGYQPQHFGDGTRLSIL.

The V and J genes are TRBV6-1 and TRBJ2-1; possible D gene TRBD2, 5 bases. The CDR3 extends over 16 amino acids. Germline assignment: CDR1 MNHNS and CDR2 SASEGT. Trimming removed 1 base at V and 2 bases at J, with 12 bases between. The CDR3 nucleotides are TGTGCCAGCAGTGAAGGCCTAGCCGATCCCTACAATGAGCAGTTCTTC. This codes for CASSEGLADPYNEQFF.